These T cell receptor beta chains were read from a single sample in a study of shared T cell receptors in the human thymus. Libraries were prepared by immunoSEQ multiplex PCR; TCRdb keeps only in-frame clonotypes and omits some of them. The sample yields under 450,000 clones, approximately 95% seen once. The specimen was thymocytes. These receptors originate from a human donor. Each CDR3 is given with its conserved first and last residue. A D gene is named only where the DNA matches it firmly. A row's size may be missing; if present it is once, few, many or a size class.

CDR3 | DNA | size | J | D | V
CASCLRVRDQPQHF | TGTGCCAGCTGTCTCAGGGTTCGGGATCAGCCCCAGCATTTT | NA | TRBJ1-5 | NA | TRBV7-2
CASSLEWSSGSIYNEQFF | TGTGCCAGCAGCTTGGAATGGTCTAGCGGGAGTATTTACAATGAGCAGTTCTTC | NA | TRBJ2-1 | TRBD2 | TRBV5-6
CASSEGDRQETQYF | TGTGCCAGCAGTGAAGGGGACAGACAAGAGACCCAGTACTTC | NA | TRBJ2-5 | TRBD1 | TRBV6-1
CASKAESSYEQYF | TGTGCCAGTAAGGCGGAAAGCTCCTACGAGCAGTACTTC | NA | TRBJ2-7 | NA | TRBV19
CASSNPTEDSYEQYF | TGTGCCAGCAGCAACCCCACAGAGGACTCCTACGAGCAGTACTTC | NA | TRBJ2-7 | NA | TRBV11-1
CASSISGTGNYEQYF | TGTGCCAGCAGCATCTCCGGGACAGGGAACTACGAGCAGTACTTC | few | TRBJ2-7 | TRBD1 | TRBV5-6
CASSFCRVRGAGELFF | TGCGCCAGCAGCTTTTGCCGGGTCCGGGGGGCCGGGGAGCTGTTTTTT | once | TRBJ2-2 | TRBD2 | TRBV5-1
CASSFHPLSGKGIEQFF | TGTGCCAGCAGCTTCCACCCCCTAAGCGGGAAGGGGATTGAGCAGTTCTTC | NA | TRBJ2-1 | TRBD2 | TRBV7-9
CASRAQQRPQTGELFF | TGCGCCAGCCGTGCTCAACAGCGGCCCCAAACCGGGGAGCTGTTTTTT | once | TRBJ2-2 | NA | TRBV4-3
CASSQDPRGNVGNQPQHF | TGCGCCAGCAGCCAAGATCCTAGGGGGAATGTCGGCAATCAGCCCCAGCATTTT | NA | TRBJ1-5 | NA | TRBV4-1
CSVRNSSGANVLTF | TGCAGCGTCCGCAACAGCTCTGGGGCCAACGTCCTGACTTTC | few | TRBJ2-6 | NA | TRBV29-1
CASSFPKSGIWFGPNTGELFF | TGTGCCAGCAGTTTCCCCAAAAGCGGGATCTGGTTTGGTCCGAACACCGGGGAGCTGTTTTTT | NA | TRBJ2-2 | TRBD2 | TRBV28
CASSLGLAQYF | TGTGCCAGCAGTCTTGGACTAGCGCAGTATTTT | NA | TRBJ2-3 | TRBD2 | TRBV28
CASSGGVTVAYEQYF | TGTGCCAGCAGTGGGGGGGTAACAGTCGCCTACGAGCAGTACTTC | NA | TRBJ2-7 | TRBD2 | TRBV5-6
CASSFEGGFSTDTQYF | TGTGCCAGCAGCTTCGAAGGAGGGTTTAGCACAGATACGCAGTATTTT | NA | TRBJ2-3 | NA | TRBV7-3
CASSSGPGRVLEYEQYF | TGTGCCAGCAGCTCCGGACCGGGACGGGTCCTAGAGTACGAGCAGTACTTC | NA | TRBJ2-7 | NA | TRBV5-8
CAWSATYPFGLAGGPSYEQYF | TGTGCCTGGAGTGCAACTTACCCATTCGGACTAGCGGGAGGGCCCTCCTACGAGCAGTACTTC | NA | TRBJ2-7 | TRBD2 | TRBV30
CASKGESLGEAFF | TGTGCCAGCAAGGGGGAAAGTTTAGGCGAAGCTTTCTTT | NA | TRBJ1-1 | NA | TRBV6-4
CASSLVGHMNTGELFF | TGTGCCAGCAGCTTAGTCGGACATATGAACACCGGGGAGCTGTTTTTT | NA | TRBJ2-2 | NA | TRBV11-2
CASSPRGRTGELFF | TGTGCCAGCAGTCCCAGGGGGCGGACCGGGGAGCTGTTTTTT | NA | TRBJ2-2 | TRBD1 | TRBV6-1
CASSFRPRGVSSYNEQFF | TGCGCCAGCAGCTTCCGCCCCCGTGGGGTAAGCTCCTACAATGAGCAGTTCTTC | NA | TRBJ2-1 | NA | TRBV5-1
CASSSWTGLTLETQYF | TGCGCCAGCAGTTCATGGACAGGACTAACCTTGGAGACCCAGTACTTC | NA | TRBJ2-5 | NA | TRBV5-1
CASSEAGRGLYEQYF | TGTGCCAGCAGTGAAGCAGGGAGGGGTTTGTACGAGCAGTACTTC | NA | TRBJ2-7 | TRBD2 | TRBV25-1
CASIPGGGPRGRPSYEQYF | TGTGCCAGCATCCCCGGCGGGGGGCCACGCGGGAGGCCCTCCTACGAGCAGTACTTC | NA | TRBJ2-7 | TRBD2 | TRBV11-2
CASSKRTGEVPQHF | TGTGCCAGCAGTAAAAGGACAGGGGAGGTGCCCCAGCATTTT | NA | TRBJ1-5 | TRBD1 | TRBV27
CASDRTEAFF | TGTGCCAGCGATAGGACTGAAGCTTTCTTT | few | TRBJ1-1 | NA | TRBV6-1
CASSLRPPGQETQYF | TGTGCCAGCAGTTTACGGCCCCCCGGGCAAGAGACCCAGTACTTC | NA | TRBJ2-5 | NA | TRBV27
CASSPTEFPSSYNEQFF | TGTGCCAGCAGCCCAACCGAATTCCCGAGCTCCTACAATGAGCAGTTCTTC | NA | TRBJ2-1 | NA | TRBV7-3
CASSSYGAGVVGEQYF | TGTGCCAGCAGTTCGTATGGAGCGGGAGTTGTTGGGGAGCAGTACTTC | NA | TRBJ2-7 | TRBD2 | TRBV28
CASSLRPGILSGNTIYF | TGTGCCAGCAGCTTGCGGCCAGGGATCCTCTCTGGAAACACCATATATTTT | NA | TRBJ1-3 | NA | TRBV5-6
CAWISGWAGDNEQFF | TGTGCCTGGATCTCCGGGTGGGCAGGGGACAATGAGCAGTTCTTC | NA | TRBJ2-1 | NA | TRBV30
CASSATGTSYEQYF | TGTGCCAGCAGTGCGACAGGGACCTCCTACGAGCAGTACTTC | NA | TRBJ2-7 | TRBD1 | TRBV6-5
CASSQDRAGPSTDTQYF | TGCGCCAGCAGCCAAGATAGGGCAGGGCCGAGCACAGATACGCAGTATTTT | NA | TRBJ2-3 | NA | TRBV4-1
CASSPRPGQVDKRTQYF | TGTGCCAGTAGTCCCAGGCCGGGACAGGTAGATAAGAGGACGCAGTATTTT | NA | TRBJ2-3 | TRBD1 | TRBV19
CASSRDRGRAGELFF | TGTGCCAGCAGTCGAGACAGGGGGCGGGCCGGGGAGCTGTTTTTT | NA | TRBJ2-2 | TRBD1 | TRBV6-5
CASSPLGIDANYGYTF | TGTGCCAGCTCACCTTTGGGAATCGACGCTAACTATGGCTACACCTTC | NA | TRBJ1-2 | NA | TRBV18
CASSSLRQGSGGNTIYF | TGTGCCAGCAGTTCCCTCCGACAGGGGTCGGGAGGAAACACCATATATTTT | NA | TRBJ1-3 | TRBD1 | TRBV27
CASSWGTGDADGYTF | TGTGCCAGTAGTTGGGGGACAGGGGATGCGGATGGCTACACCTTC | NA | TRBJ1-2 | TRBD1 | TRBV19
CASSSPDFGNTIYF | TGTGCCAGCAGCAGCCCGGATTTCGGAAACACCATATATTTT | NA | TRBJ1-3 | NA | TRBV7-9
CASSPPQGASSTDTQYF | TGTGCCAGCTCACCACCGCAGGGGGCGTCGAGCACAGATACGCAGTATTTT | NA | TRBJ2-3 | TRBD1 | TRBV18
CASSSGTEIYNSPLHF | TGTGCCAGCAGCTCGGGGACAGAAATTTATAATTCACCCCTCCACTTT | NA | TRBJ1-6 | TRBD1 | TRBV5-4
CASSLYGQNEKLFF | TGTGCCAGCAGCTTGTACGGACAGAACGAAAAACTGTTTTTT | NA | TRBJ1-4 | NA | TRBV5-6
CASSESPGRDTEAFF | TGTGCCAGCAGTGAAAGCCCGGGCCGGGACACTGAAGCTTTCTTT | few | TRBJ1-1 | NA | TRBV25-1
CASKGAPSTDTQYF | TGTGCCTCAAAGGGGGCCCCTAGCACAGATACGCAGTATTTT | once | TRBJ2-3 | TRBD1 | TRBV28
CASSLMLAGGKGLDEQFF | TGTGCCAGCAGCTTAATGCTAGCGGGAGGGAAGGGGTTGGATGAGCAGTTCTTC | NA | TRBJ2-1 | TRBD2 | TRBV5-4
CASSSRQGASGANVLTF | TGTGCCAGCAGCAGTCGACAGGGAGCCTCTGGGGCCAACGTCCTGACTTTC | NA | TRBJ2-6 | TRBD1 | TRBV5-4
CASSLRKGTYEQYF | TGTGCCAGCAGTTTACGAAAGGGGACCTACGAGCAGTACTTC | NA | TRBJ2-7 | NA | TRBV28
CASSCHRAGGPPNQPQHF | TGTGCCAGCAGCTGCCATAGGGCAGGGGGCCCCCCCAATCAGCCCCAGCATTTT | NA | TRBJ1-5 | TRBD1 | TRBV7-9
CASSQDSVRGSGNTIYF | TGCGCCAGCAGCCAAGATTCGGTGAGAGGGTCTGGAAACACCATATATTTT | NA | TRBJ1-3 | NA | TRBV4-1